This T cell receptor beta chain was captured in a study of blood T cell repertoires in COVID-19. Germline CDR1 is SGDLS and CDR2 is YYNGEE. This CDR3 comprises 15 residues. Trimming stripped 4 bases from V and 9 bases from J, with 20 bases between. Clinical histories supplied by participants themselves formed the basis of cohort assignment. TCRdb keeps only in-frame clones here, not all; method: immunoSEQ multiplex PCR. Counted here are more than 200,000 clones, around 80% occurring once; the ten biggest clones make up around 7.4%. V gene TRBV9 combines with J gene TRBJ2-1, with D possibly TRBD1 on 7 matching bases. The TCR originated in a woman in her 40s with acute COVID-19. Sample: PBMCs or T cells enriched from blood (not recorded which). The DNA of the CDR3 is TGTGCCAGCAGCCCGGCGGGACAGTGGATCGGTGAGCAGTTCTTC. It specifies CASSPAGQWIGEQFF.